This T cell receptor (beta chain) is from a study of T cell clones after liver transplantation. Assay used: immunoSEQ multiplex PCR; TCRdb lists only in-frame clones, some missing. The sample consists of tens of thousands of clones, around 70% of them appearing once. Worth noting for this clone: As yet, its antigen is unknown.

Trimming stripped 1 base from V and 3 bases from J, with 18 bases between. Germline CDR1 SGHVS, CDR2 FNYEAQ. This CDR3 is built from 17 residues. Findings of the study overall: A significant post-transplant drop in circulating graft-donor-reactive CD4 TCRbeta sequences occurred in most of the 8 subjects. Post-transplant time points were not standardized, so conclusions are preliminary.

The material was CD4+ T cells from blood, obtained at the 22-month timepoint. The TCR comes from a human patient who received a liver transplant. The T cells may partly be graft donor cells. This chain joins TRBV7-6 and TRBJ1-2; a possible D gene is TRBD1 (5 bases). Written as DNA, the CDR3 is TGTGCCAGCAGCTTAGGCGTAGGGGTAGGGAGTGACTATGGCTACACCTTC. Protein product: CASSLGVGVGSDYGYTF.